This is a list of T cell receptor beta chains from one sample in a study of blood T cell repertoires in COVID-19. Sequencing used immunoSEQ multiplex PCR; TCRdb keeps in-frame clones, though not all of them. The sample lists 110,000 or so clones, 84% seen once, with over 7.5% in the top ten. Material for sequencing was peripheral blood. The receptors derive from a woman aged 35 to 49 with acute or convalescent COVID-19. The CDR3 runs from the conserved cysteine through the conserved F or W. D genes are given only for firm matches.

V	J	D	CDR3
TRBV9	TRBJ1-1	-	CASSVGQVGTEAFF
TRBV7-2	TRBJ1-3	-	CASSLQANSGNTIYF
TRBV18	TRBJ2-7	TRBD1	CASSLDRDYEQYF
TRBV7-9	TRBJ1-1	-	CASSLDLINFPEAFF
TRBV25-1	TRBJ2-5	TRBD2	CASSDGRVGSETQYF
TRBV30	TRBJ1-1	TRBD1	CAWSTDRGNTEAFF
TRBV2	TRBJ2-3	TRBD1	CASRFNRGLYTDTQYF
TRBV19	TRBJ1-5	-	CASRREGDQPQHF
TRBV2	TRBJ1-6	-	CASSDGSGVGKSPLHF
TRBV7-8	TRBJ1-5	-	CASSNVWESMDQPQHF
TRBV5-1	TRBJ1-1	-	CASSLVGGAEAFF
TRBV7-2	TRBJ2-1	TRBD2	CASSLSSGAADEQFF
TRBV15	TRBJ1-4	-	CATSIKIYGDEKLFF
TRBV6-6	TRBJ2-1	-	CASTRQGNEQFF
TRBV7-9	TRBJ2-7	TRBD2	CASSFGAGAYEQYF
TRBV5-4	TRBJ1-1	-	CASSVTLNTEAFF
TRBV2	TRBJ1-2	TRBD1	CASSEALRQGAGYTF
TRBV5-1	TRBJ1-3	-	CASSSGGVSGNTIYF
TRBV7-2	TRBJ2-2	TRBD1	CASSLDRTGWGTGELFF
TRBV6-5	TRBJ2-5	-	CATQAGAVLETQYF
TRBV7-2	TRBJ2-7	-	CASSFFESRGYEQYF
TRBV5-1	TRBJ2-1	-	CASSLTGYHEQFF
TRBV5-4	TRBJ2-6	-	CASSLGGAGVGANVLTF
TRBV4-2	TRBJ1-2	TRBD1	CASSPSAGQGVDDGYTF
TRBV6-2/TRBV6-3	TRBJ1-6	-	CASSRVGGPGGPLHF
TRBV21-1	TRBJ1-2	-	CASSIRGTGAKVTYGYTF
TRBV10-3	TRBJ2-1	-	CAISDVGYNEQFF
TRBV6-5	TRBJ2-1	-	CASQWATSNEQFF
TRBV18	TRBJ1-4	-	CASSPPPGEKLFF
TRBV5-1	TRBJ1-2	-	CASSLVGQGYGYTF
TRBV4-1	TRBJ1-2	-	CASSQNPSENYGYTF
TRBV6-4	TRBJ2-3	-	CATRKDREAGGTDTQYF
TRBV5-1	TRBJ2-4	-	CASSLQNIQYF
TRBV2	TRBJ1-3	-	CASTDIKSSGNTIYF
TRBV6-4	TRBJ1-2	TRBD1	CASSWDRAYGYTF
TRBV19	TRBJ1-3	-	CASTPTGYTIYF
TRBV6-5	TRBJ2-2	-	CASRAGTVTGELFF
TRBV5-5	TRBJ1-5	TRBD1	CASSSGGRGQRQPQHF
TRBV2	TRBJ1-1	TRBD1	CASRGTGGVGTEAFF
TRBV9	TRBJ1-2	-	CASNAGTYYGYTF
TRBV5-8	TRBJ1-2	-	CASSLRDSRNYGYTF
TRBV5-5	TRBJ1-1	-	CASSLTSGLNTEAFF
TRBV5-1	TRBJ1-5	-	CASSPTGYSNQPQHF
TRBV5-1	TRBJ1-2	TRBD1	CASSSLPGGVDYGYTF
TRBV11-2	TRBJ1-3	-	CASSFVRQSSGNTIYF
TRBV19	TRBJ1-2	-	CASKRRANYGYTF
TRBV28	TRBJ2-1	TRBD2	CASSPRGVSYNEQFF
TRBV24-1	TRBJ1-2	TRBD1	CATSSGTGYGYTF
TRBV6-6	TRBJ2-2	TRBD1	CASSNRDRGSTGELFF
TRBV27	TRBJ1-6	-	CASSTTSAGADSPLHF
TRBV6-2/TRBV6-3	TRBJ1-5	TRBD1	CASSSRPTQGSNQPQHF
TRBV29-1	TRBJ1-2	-	CSVVPGYNYGYTF
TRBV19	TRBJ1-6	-	CASSIVGGGISPLHF
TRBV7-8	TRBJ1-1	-	CASRRIRGTEAFF
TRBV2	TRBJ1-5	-	CASRKTTGINQPQHF
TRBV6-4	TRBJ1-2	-	CASRQQVSFNYGYTF